This TCR beta chain was identified during a study of cytomegalovirus exposure and HLA in healthy donors. General study results and limits: In vitro data verified a few CMV-associated chains as specific for CMV antigens. No immune exposure information besides CMV serostatus was available.

This CDR3 spans 13 amino acids. The J segment lost 5 bases and the V segment lost 5 bases, leaving 4 bases of the junction unmatched. From germline, CDR1 is SGHVS and CDR2 FQNEAQ. Regarding this clone: Its antigen is as yet unknown.

PCR used 60 Vbeta primers and 13 Jbeta primers. TCRdb's table, derived via immunoSEQ multiplex PCR, lists solely in-frame clones and lacks some. The repertoire holds 97,000 or so clones, with 77% as singletons. J is TRBJ2-3 and V is TRBV7-8; 7 positions match TRBD2. The sequenced material came from PBMCs. The TCR was taken from a male donor in good health and CMV-seropositive. The CDR3 DNA is TGTGCCAGCAGCCGCCCGGGGGGAGATACGCAGTATTTT. Translation gives CASSRPGGDTQYF.